A selection of T cell receptor beta chains follows, all from one sample in a study of T cells after yellow fever vaccination. TCRdb re-called the 5' RACE reads through MiXCR, storing one row per CDR3 protein. The repertoire holds 350,000 to 450,000 distinct CDR3 sequences, under 20% seen once, with around 17% in the top ten. The sequenced sample was PBMCs, obtained before the yellow fever booster vaccination. Receptors originate from a man between 18 and 29 years old who received the YFV17D yellow fever vaccine. The CDR3 runs from the conserved cysteine through the conserved F or W. Fields, in order: clone size, J gene, V gene, D gene, CDR3 DNA, CDR3 protein. A D gene is named only where the DNA matches it firmly. The size entry is marked missing in some rows and otherwise reads once, few, many or a size class.

size: .; J: TRBJ1-6; V: TRBV12-3/TRBV12-4; D: .; DNA: TGTGCCAGCAGTTTGGCTATTAATTCACCCCTCCACTTT; CDR3: CASSLAINSPLHF
size: few; J: TRBJ2-3; V: TRBV20-1; D: TRBD2; DNA: TGCAGTGCGGGAGGGCGGGCGCGCACAGATACGCAGTATTTT; CDR3: CSAGGRARTDTQYF
size: .; J: TRBJ2-2; V: TRBV20-1; D: .; DNA: TGCAGTGCTAGTAAGGCGGGACAGAGGAGTACCGGGGAGCTGTTTTTT; CDR3: CSASKAGQRSTGELFF
size: .; J: TRBJ1-2; V: TRBV18; D: .; DNA: TGTGCCAGCTCACCTAACCAAGGGAACTATGGCTACACCTTC; CDR3: CASSPNQGNYGYTF
size: .; J: TRBJ2-2; V: TRBV20-1; D: TRBD1; DNA: TGCAGTGCTAGAGATCCGGGGACAGGAGGTACCGGGGAGCTGTTTTTT; CDR3: CSARDPGTGGTGELFF
size: few; J: TRBJ2-2; V: TRBV12-3/TRBV12-4; D: .; DNA: TGTGCCAGCAGTTCAAGGACAGTAAACACCGGGGAGCTGTTTTTT; CDR3: CASSSRTVNTGELFF
size: .; J: TRBJ1-5; V: TRBV20-1; D: .; DNA: TGCAGCTGGGGGGGTCAGCCCCAGCATTTT; CDR3: CSWGGQPQHF
size: few; J: TRBJ2-2; V: TRBV6-5; D: .; DNA: TGTGCCAGCACCTCCGACTACAGGACCGCGAACACCGGGGAGCTGTTTTTT; CDR3: CASTSDYRTANTGELFF
size: .; J: TRBJ1-2; V: TRBV11-2; D: TRBD1; DNA: TGTGCCAGCTCACCCTCGGGCAGGGGGCCCTTCTATGGCTACACCTTC; CDR3: CASSPSGRGPFYGYTF
size: many; J: TRBJ2-2; V: TRBV7-2; D: .; DNA: TGTGCCAGCAGCCTGCTATCCGGGGGCACCGGGGAGCTGTTTTTT; CDR3: CASSLLSGGTGELFF
size: many; J: TRBJ2-1; V: TRBV19; D: .; DNA: TGTGCCAGTCGGATCCGGGGACTGAACAATGAGCAGTTCTTC; CDR3: CASRIRGLNNEQFF
size: .; J: TRBJ2-5; V: TRBV7-9; D: TRBD1; DNA: TGTGCCAGCAGCCCGGGACAGGGAGGGCCCCAGTACTTC; CDR3: CASSPGQGGPQYF
size: .; J: TRBJ2-5; V: TRBV6-5; D: .; DNA: TGTGCCAGCAGTTACTCGATGATCCAAGAGACCCAGTACTTC; CDR3: CASSYSMIQETQYF
size: .; J: TRBJ2-1; V: TRBV9; D: .; DNA: TGTGCCAGCAGCACAGGAGGGGGTACTGAGCAGTTCTTC; CDR3: CASSTGGGTEQFF
size: many; J: TRBJ1-2; V: TRBV9; D: .; DNA: TGTGCCAGCAGCGCATCTACATCTGACTATGGCTACACCTTC; CDR3: CASSASTSDYGYTF
size: .; J: TRBJ2-2; V: TRBV7-2; D: .; DNA: TGTGCCAGCAGCCCACTAGTCCCCGGGGAGCTGTTTTTT; CDR3: CASSPLVPGELFF
size: .; J: TRBJ1-1; V: TRBV12-3/TRBV12-4; D: .; DNA: TGTGCCAGCCTGCCTGGAGGGGCGAACACTGAAGCTTTCTTT; CDR3: CASLPGGANTEAFF
size: few; J: TRBJ2-2; V: TRBV7-2; D: TRBD1; DNA: TGTGCCAGCAGTTGGACAGGGGACACCGGGGAGCTGTTTTTT; CDR3: CASSWTGDTGELFF
size: .; J: TRBJ1-1; V: TRBV28; D: TRBD1; DNA: TGTGCCAGCAGCCTCACCGGGACAGGGAAAGCTTTCTTT; CDR3: CASSLTGTGKAFF
size: .; J: TRBJ1-1; V: TRBV4-1; D: .; DNA: TGCGCCAGCAGCTCTCAGGGTTTGACTGAAGCTTTCTTT; CDR3: CASSSQGLTEAFF
size: few; J: TRBJ2-1; V: TRBV6-4; D: .; DNA: TGTGCCAGCAGTGCTAGGGTGTTCAATGAGCAGTTCTTC; CDR3: CASSARVFNEQFF
size: .; J: TRBJ1-1; V: TRBV7-8; D: TRBD1; DNA: TGTGCCAGCAGCCTAAGACAGGGGGTAGGCACTGAAGCTTTCTTT; CDR3: CASSLRQGVGTEAFF
size: few; J: TRBJ2-3; V: TRBV20-1; D: .; DNA: TGCAGTGCAAACGAGAGGGCATTGGGCACAGATACGCAGTATTTT; CDR3: CSANERALGTDTQYF
size: .; J: TRBJ1-1; V: TRBV4-2; D: .; DNA: TGTGCCAGCAGCCAAGTCCCAGGCAGGCGGAACACTGAAGCTTTCTTT; CDR3: CASSQVPGRRNTEAFF
size: .; J: TRBJ2-7; V: TRBV4-3; D: .; DNA: TGCGCCAGCAGCCAAGATGAGGTTGGAGCTTCCTCCTACGAGCAGTACTTC; CDR3: CASSQDEVGASSYEQYF
size: .; J: TRBJ1-4; V: TRBV6-5; D: TRBD1; DNA: TGTGCCAGCGGACAGGGGCTAAACCTTGCAACTAATGAAAAACTGTTTTTT; CDR3: CASGQGLNLATNEKLFF
size: few; J: TRBJ1-3; V: TRBV6-5; D: TRBD1; DNA: TGTGCCAGCAGAACAGGGGCGGGAAACACCATATATTTT; CDR3: CASRTGAGNTIYF